The rows below give T cell receptor beta chains drawn from one sample of a study of blood T cell repertoires in COVID-19. Clones were sequenced by immunoSEQ multiplex PCR, and TCRdb holds only the in-frame ones, with some missing. Of about 250,000 clones listed, over 80% are singletons. The sequenced sample was peripheral blood. Receptors were obtained from a man between 40 and 49 years old with acute or convalescent COVID-19. Both conserved end residues are part of each CDR3. The order of the fields is CDR3 length, V gene, J gene, CDR3 protein.

length: 15
V: TRBV5-4
J: TRBJ1-2
CDR3: CASRPDVTDPYGYTF

length: 12
V: TRBV12-3/TRBV12-4
J: TRBJ1-1
CDR3: CASRGDWTEAFF

length: 12
V: TRBV25-1
J: TRBJ1-4
CDR3: CASSEYVGGLFF

length: 14
V: TRBV5-6
J: TRBJ1-1
CDR3: CASSLDQRNTEAFF

length: 14
V: TRBV14
J: TRBJ2-5
CDR3: CASGRNRFPETQYF

length: 14
V: TRBV21-1
J: TRBJ1-1
CDR3: CASSKGDRATEAFF

length: 13
V: TRBV19
J: TRBJ1-1
CDR3: CASQPGGNTEAFF

length: 16
V: TRBV5-1
J: TRBJ2-2
CDR3: CASRVMPGGATGELFF

length: 12
V: TRBV29-1
J: TRBJ2-7
CDR3: CSGGQGGFEQYF

length: 14
V: TRBV30
J: TRBJ1-2
CDR3: CASDQGRGNYGYTF

length: 13
V: TRBV4-1
J: TRBJ1-1
CDR3: CASSTGSATEAFF

length: 16
V: TRBV4-1
J: TRBJ2-5
CDR3: CASSQADRTTQETQYF

length: 14
V: TRBV13
J: TRBJ1-6
CDR3: CASSFGQGGSPLHF

length: 15
V: TRBV7-2
J: TRBJ2-1
CDR3: CASSPNLHSGGEQFF

length: 12
V: TRBV18
J: TRBJ2-7
CDR3: CASSGPEDEQYF

length: 15
V: TRBV5-8
J: TRBJ2-5
CDR3: CASSQGEASQETQYF

length: 15
V: TRBV28
J: TRBJ1-3
CDR3: CASSSAPQPGNTIYF

length: 15
V: TRBV18
J: TRBJ1-2
CDR3: CASSPPQEGGYGYTF

length: 16
V: TRBV2
J: TRBJ2-5
CDR3: CASSESETGGTETQYF

length: 15
V: TRBV7-2
J: TRBJ1-1
CDR3: CASSRRQNRNTEAFF